The rows below give T cell receptor beta chains drawn from one sample of a study of OX40 agonist ivuxolimab in advanced cancers. TCRdb's copy holds only in-frame clones and misses some; the assay was immunoSEQ multiplex PCR. The data show around 97,000 clones, with roughly nine tenths seen just once and around 5.5% held by the top ten. Sequences were derived from CD4+ or CD8+ T cells sorted from blood, sampled in a trial of the OX40 agonist ivuxolimab. These receptors came from an adult with an advanced solid tumor such as melanoma, head and neck, liver or kidney cancer. CDR3s leave out the opening cysteine and the closing phenylalanine or tryptophan. Rows may omit the clone size; those that give it use once, few, many or a size class.

V: TRBV11-3
size: -
CDR3: ASSLDQGGTVSSGEQY

V: TRBV27
size: -
CDR3: ASSRVNSYEQY

V: TRBV5-1
size: -
CDR3: ASSLRWANTGELF

V: TRBV27
size: -
CDR3: ASSAQGRAGNQPQH

V: TRBV19
size: -
CDR3: ASSIAGTARTDTQY

V: TRBV19
size: -
CDR3: ASSTGTGTLGANVLT

V: TRBV11-2
size: -
CDR3: ASSINRDEQY

V: TRBV6-5
size: -
CDR3: AIGGSDSNQPQH

V: TRBV19
size: -
CDR3: ASSPGQPNNQPQH

V: TRBV6-1
size: -
CDR3: ASSDHPSSYNEQF

V: TRBV6-5
size: -
CDR3: ASSIGTHNYGYT

V: TRBV6-5
size: -
CDR3: ASSLSAGGYEQY

V: TRBV7-6
size: -
CDR3: ASSLGAGTGAYEQY

V: TRBV4-2
size: -
CDR3: ASSLSDREGEKLF

V: TRBV30
size: once
CDR3: AWTGGADTQY

V: TRBV6-5
size: -
CDR3: ASSTPGQSYT

V: TRBV14
size: -
CDR3: ASSQESRTSGVTSAKNIQY

V: TRBV7-9
size: -
CDR3: ASSLGNNYGYT

V: TRBV20-1
size: -
CDR3: SALPGYT

V: TRBV14
size: -
CDR3: ASSRSWETQY

V: TRBV4-2
size: -
CDR3: ASSQVTPPGRAAYEQY

V: TRBV4-3
size: -
CDR3: ASSRRGFEKLF

V: TRBV11-3
size: -
CDR3: ASSPFDRSYEQY

V: TRBV4-1
size: -
CDR3: ASSQGPGLLTYTDTQY

V: TRBV18
size: -
CDR3: ASSLGTYEQY

V: TRBV30
size: -
CDR3: AWRAGPFSGNTIY

V: TRBV30
size: few
CDR3: AWSETNTGELF

V: TRBV11-3
size: -
CDR3: ASSLWVDCQETQY